This paragraph reports one TCR beta chain. Germline V gene lookup returns CDR1 DFQATT and CDR2 SNEGSKA (reference sequence). V was clipped by 5 bases and J by 0 bases; unmatched bases: 24. This CDR3 spans 20 amino acids. TCRdb used MiXCR to reprocess the RT-PCR reads, holding one entry per CDR3 protein. This table has more than 550,000 distinct CDR3 sequences, 13% to 15% appearing once. The rearrangement joins TRBV20-1 to TRBJ2-7, with 8 bases identical to TRBD2. Sequenced input: memory CD4+ T cells from blood. The source is a female donor in good health, serving as a healthy control. CDR3 nucleotide sequence: TGCAGTGCTTATAGTATTATTGGACAGTCCGGCGGGGGGAGCTCCTACGAGCAGTACTTC. Translated: CSAYSIIGQSGGGSSYEQYF.